The 15 T cell receptor beta chains presented below share a single source sample, sequenced in a study of OX40 agonist ivuxolimab in advanced cancers. The assay was immunoSEQ multiplex PCR, and TCRdb's table has in-frame clones only and misses some. This sample has under 60,000 clones, with 85% to 95% found just once. The source material was CD4+ or CD8+ T cells sorted from blood, sampled in a trial of the OX40 agonist ivuxolimab. The receptors here all came from an adult with an advanced solid tumor such as melanoma, head and neck, liver or kidney cancer.

The V gene is TRBV27, the J gene TRBJ2-5, with D perhaps matching TRBD1 (7 bases). CDR1 is MNHEY and CDR2 is SMNVEV in the germline V gene (reference sequence). CDR3 length equals 20 residues. The V and J ends lost 0 bases and 3 bases respectively, with 26 bases between them. The CDR3 DNA reads TGTGCCAGCAGTTTATCGGGGGGACAGAAGCCAGGAGCTTATAAAGAGACCCAGTACTTC. This encodes CASSLSGGQKPGAYKETQYF.

This sequence joins TRBV6-5 and TRBJ2-5; 7 nucleotides agree with TRBD1. The CDR3 has 15 amino acids. The V and J ends lost 7 bases and 2 bases, in that order; junction bases with no gene match: 10. CDR1 MNHEY and CDR2 SVGAGI come from the germline V gene. CDR3 region: CASTMSGGQQETQYF. The CDR3 DNA reads as TGTGCCAGCACGATGTCAGGGGGACAACAAGAGACCCAGTACTTC.

This chain uses TRBV5-1 with TRBJ2-1, with D unresolved. Germline-derived CDR1 and CDR2 are SGHRS and YFSETQ. V dropped 0 bases and J dropped 13 bases, with 14 bases sitting between them. The CDR3 loop spans 13 amino acids. The DNA for the CDR3 is TGCGCCAGCAGCTTGGCTCTCGCCAGCACCCAGTTCTTC. Protein sequence: CASSLALASTQFF.

As DNA, the CDR3 is TGTGCCAGCAGCCAAGAAATAAACAGAGGAGTGAGCAATGAGCAGTTCTTC. Translation gives CASSQEINRGVSNEQFF. The V and J genes are TRBV4-2 and TRBJ2-1; D gene ambiguous. V was shortened by 0 bases and J by 6 bases, with 18 bases between the two germline ends. The germline gives CDR1 LGHNA, CDR2 YNFKEQ. This CDR3 spans 17 amino acids.

The V call is TRBV21-1, the J call TRBJ2-2; the listed D gene, TRBD1, was not tested against the DNA. TRBV21-1 represents a pseudogene. The CDR3 consists of 14 residues. The CDR3 spells CASSKDRAGGELFF. The CDR3 DNA sequence: TGTGCCAGCAGCAAAGACAGGGCGGGCGGGGAGCTGTTTTTT.

The chain recombines TRBV4-1 with TRBJ1-1; D call uncertain. Germline CDR1 is MGHRA and CDR2 is YSYEKL. The CDR3 loop spans 14 amino acids. V was pared by 0 bases and J by 2 bases, with 7 bases between. The CDR3 protein is CASSQDSENTEAFF. The CDR3 bases are TGCGCCAGCAGCCAAGACAGCGAAAACACTGAAGCTTTCTTT.

The V gene is TRBV5-5, the J gene TRBJ2-7; D gene ambiguous. The CDR3 has 15 amino acids. Germline-derived CDR1 and CDR2 are SGHKS and YYEKEE (reference sequence). V lost 4 bases and J 2 bases, leaving 16 bases between the germline ends. This CDR3 is CASSASGGLAYEQYF. The CDR3 region has the DNA TGTGCCAGCAGCGCCTCGGGTGGCCTCGCCTACGAGCAGTACTTC.

The chain uses TRBV27 and TRBJ2-1; D remains unclear. V lost 6 bases and J 5 bases, leaving 17 bases between the germline ends. The CDR3 has 15 residues. Germline CDR1 reads MNHEY; CDR2 reads SMNVEV (reference sequence). CDR3 nucleotides: TGTGCCAGCAGCAACCTAGAGAATCGACACAATGAGCAGTTCTTC. It translates to CASSNLENRHNEQFF.

The rearrangement joins TRBV6-1 to TRBJ1-4, with D perhaps matching TRBD1 (5 bases). This CDR3 comprises 10 residues. The V end lost 6 bases, the J end lost 14 bases, and 10 bases lay between the germline ends. The V gene's germline CDR1 is MNHNS and CDR2 SASEGT. DNA of the CDR3: TGTGCCAGCAGGGGGGATGAGCTGTTTTTT. Translating it yields CASRGDELFF.

This clone was observed a single time. This chain joins TRBV9 and TRBJ2-1; 11 bases map to TRBD1. The germline gives CDR1 SGDLS, CDR2 YYNGEE. The CDR3 spans 16 residues. V lost 3 bases and J lost 3; bases outside the gene matches: 5. The CDR3 DNA reads as TGTGCCAGCAGCGAGGGGGACAGGGGGAACTACAATGAGCAGTTCTTC. Protein product: CASSEGDRGNYNEQFF.

V gene TRBV9 combines with J gene TRBJ2-7, with 7 bases fitting TRBD2. This CDR3 spans 14 amino acids. Looked up from germline, CDR1 is SGDLS and CDR2 is YYNGEE. The ends lost 0 bases at V and 3 bases at J; junction bases unmatched: 3. This CDR3 is CASSVGLADYEQYF. The CDR3 DNA reads TGTGCCAGCAGCGTAGGCCTAGCGGACTACGAGCAGTACTTC.

V gene TRBV7-9 combines with J gene TRBJ2-5; TRBD1 or TRBD2 may be the D gene (5 bases each). The J call may be faulty, since TRBJ2-7 better matches the DNA end. The V gene's germline CDR1 is SEHNR and CDR2 FQNEAQ (reference sequence). The CDR3 is 16 residues long. DNA of the CDR3: TGTGCCAGCACCCCCCCCGGGGACCCCAATATCTACGAGCAGTACTTC. This translates into CASTPPGDPNIYEQYF.

The V gene is TRBV2, the J gene TRBJ1-4, with TRBD1 matching 9 bases. Germline V gene lookup returns CDR1 SNHLY and CDR2 FYNNEI. The J segment lost 7 bases and the V segment lost 8 bases, leaving 5 bases of the junction unmatched. CDR3 size: 13 residues. CDR3 loop: CASGTGTSEKLFF. In DNA, the CDR3 is TGTGCCAGCGGGACAGGGACAAGTGAAAAACTGTTTTTT.

As to this clone: Other DNA sequences in the sample encode the same CDR3. This chain's CDR3 is CASIQTGGPNAEAFF. The CDR3, as DNA: TGTGCCAGCATCCAAACAGGGGGGCCCAACGCTGAAGCTTTCTTT. The chain joins TRBV2 to TRBJ1-1; 8 bases line up with TRBD1. Germline CDR1 SNHLY, CDR2 FYNNEI. J lost 6 bases, V lost 7 bases, and 13 bases had no gene match. The CDR3 contains 15 residues.

The chain links TRBV19 to TRBJ2-1; D may correspond to TRBD1 or TRBD2 (5 bases each). V lost 1 base, J lost 0 bases, and 7 bases lay in between. This CDR3 comprises 15 residues. In germline, CDR1 is LNHDA, CDR2 SQIVND (reference sequence). Here the CDR3 reads CASSIAGSSYNEQFF. As DNA, the CDR3 is TGTGCCAGTAGTATAGCAGGGAGCTCCTACAATGAGCAGTTCTTC.